One and the same sample provided the 23 T cell receptor beta chains below, sequenced in a study of immune evolution from preneoplasia to lung adenocarcinoma. TCRdb's copy holds only in-frame clones and misses some; the assay was immunoSEQ multiplex PCR. The sample has about 26,000 clones; just under 75% are singletons. The sample comprised FFPE invasive lung adenocarcinoma tissue. Receptors originate from a person aged 55 to 70 with invasive lung adenocarcinoma. Some clones in this sample may be carry-over from other donors' samples.

The chain couples TRBV5-1 to TRBJ1-4; 9 nucleotides agree with TRBD1. Germline assignment: CDR1 SGHRS and CDR2 YFSETQ. This CDR3 has 17 amino acids. The junction had 12 bases not matched to a gene; V was cut back by 3 bases and J by 6 bases. CDR3 coding DNA: TGCGCCAGCAGCTCCGGTCCCGGGACAGGGTTTTATGAAAAACTGTTTTTT. Residues: CASSSGPGTGFYEKLFF. The full variable domain, its missing parts supplied by reference TRBV5-1 and TRBJ1-4, is KAGVTQTPRYLIKTRGQQVTLSCSPISGHRSVSWYQQTPGQGLQFLFEYFSETQRNKGNFPGRFSGRQFSNSRSEMNVSTLELGDSALYLCASSSGPGTGFYEKLFFGSGTQLSVL.

The rearrangement joins TRBV14 to TRBJ1-1; the match to TRBD1 covers 10 bases. The CDR3 spans 16 residues. Germline assignment: CDR1 SGHDN and CDR2 FVKESK. The junction had 2 bases not matched to a gene; V was cut back by 1 base and J by 0 bases. The CDR3 sequence is CASSQGTGGLNTEAFF. The CDR3 coding sequence is TGTGCCAGCAGCCAAGGGACAGGGGGTTTGAACACTGAAGCTTTCTTT. Full variable domain (missing parts from reference TRBV14 and TRBJ1-1): EAGVTQFPSHSVIEKGQTVTLRCDPISGHDNLYWYRRVMGKEIKFLLHFVKESKQDESGMPNNRFLAERTGGTYSTLKVQPAELEDSGVYFCASSQGTGGLNTEAFFGQGTRLTVV.

The chain links TRBV2 to TRBJ2-7; D gene ambiguous. Per germline, CDR1 SNHLY and CDR2 FYNNEI. Trimming left V 7 bases short and J 4 bases short, with 11 bases between. CDR3 length: 12 residues. CDR3 nucleotides: TGTGCCAGCACCCTGACATCTTACGAGCAGTACTTC. Its protein product is CASTLTSYEQYF.

The rearrangement joins TRBV11-2 to TRBJ2-7; TRBD1 matches at 7 bases. The CDR3 consists of 15 residues. Germline lookup yields CDR1 SGHAT and CDR2 FQNNGV. The V gene end was trimmed by 3 bases and the J gene end by 1 base; junction bases not matched to a gene: 6. DNA of the CDR3: TGTGCCAGCAGCTTCCGGGACAGCGTGTCCTACGAGCAGTACTTC. Its translation is CASSFRDSVSYEQYF. Complete variable domain (other parts from reference TRBV11-2 and TRBJ2-7): EAGVAQSPRYKIIEKRQSVAFWCNPISGHATLYWYQQILGQGPKLLIQFQNNGVVDDSQLPKDRFSAERLKGVDSTLKIQPAKLEDSAVYLCASSFRDSVSYEQYFGPGTRLTVT.

This clone has more than one count but fewer than ten. Other DNA sequences in this sample translate to the same CDR3. The J gene is TRBJ2-1, the V gene TRBV7-2, with D unclear. The germline V gene has CDR1 SGHTA and CDR2 FQGNSA. Trimming cost V 2 bases and J 1 base, with 3 bases left between them. This CDR3 is built from 13 residues. CDR3 sequence (DNA): TGTGCCAGCAGCTTAACGTCCTACAATGAGCAGTTCTTC. Translating gives CASSLTSYNEQFF.

This chain links TRBV19 with TRBJ2-1, with D possibly TRBD2 on 6 matching bases. This CDR3 has 16 residues. V gave up 7 bases and J gave up 0 bases, with 16 bases separating them. CDR1 and CDR2 (germline): LNHDA, SQIVND (reference sequence). CDR3 nucleotide sequence: TGTGCCAGTACGCGGGATAGGGAGAGCTCCTACAATGAGCAGTTCTTC. Its protein product is CASTRDRESSYNEQFF.

The genes are TRBV2 and TRBJ1-1; D unresolved. Germline CDR1 SNHLY, CDR2 FYNNEI. V lost 4 bases, J lost 4 bases, and 7 bases lay in between. The CDR3 loop spans 12 amino acids. CDR3 loop: CASSGGATEAFF. CDR3 DNA sequence: TGTGCCAGCAGTGGCGGAGCCACTGAAGCTTTCTTT.

The CDR3, as DNA: TGCGCCAGCAGCTTAGGGACAGGGGGCGTCGGCAATCAGCCCCAGCATTTT. Translation gives CASSLGTGGVGNQPQHF. The rearrangement joins TRBV5-1 to TRBJ1-5; TRBD1 matches 12 bases. In germline, CDR1 is SGHRS, CDR2 YFSETQ. This CDR3 has 17 residues. The junction had 5 bases not matched to a gene; V was cut back by 2 bases and J by 2 bases. The variable domain in full, with the rest retrieved from reference TRBV5-1 and TRBJ1-5, is KAGVTQTPRYLIKTRGQQVTLSCSPISGHRSVSWYQQTPGQGLQFLFEYFSETQRNKGNFPGRFSGRQFSNSRSEMNVSTLELGDSALYLCASSLGTGGVGNQPQHFGDGTRLSIL.

The gene calls are TRBV9 and TRBJ2-6; possibly TRBD1 for D (6 bases). The length of the CDR3 is 15 residues. Trimming removed 4 bases from V and 2 bases from J, with 10 bases in between. Germline V gives CDR1 SGDLS, CDR2 YYNGEE. The CDR3 sequence: CASSKQGAGANVLTF. The DNA for the CDR3 is TGTGCCAGCAGCAAACAGGGAGCTGGGGCCAACGTCCTGACTTTC. The full variable domain, in which reference TRBV9 and TRBJ2-6 provide the parts outside the CDR3, is DSGVTQTPKHLITATGQRVTLRCSPRSGDLSVYWYQQSLDQGLQFLIQYYNGEERAKGNILERFSAQQFPDLHSELNLSSLELGDSALYFCASSKQGAGANVLTFGAGSRLTVL.

V is TRBV19 and J is TRBJ1-5, with D possibly matching TRBD1 (6 bases). The CDR3 has 18 amino acids. Germline CDR1 LNHDA, CDR2 SQIVND (reference sequence). V was shortened by 3 bases and J by 4 bases, with 22 bases between the two germline ends. The CDR3 loop reads CASSMGLWGAGANQPQHF. CDR3 nucleotides: TGTGCCAGTAGTATGGGCCTGTGGGGGGCCGGGGCTAATCAGCCCCAGCATTTT.

About this clone: Other DNA sequences in this specimen translate into the identical CDR3. The chain combines TRBV27 with TRBJ2-2; no reliable D call. Trimming took off 7 bases at V and 7 bases at J, with 7 bases between the two ends. This CDR3 comprises 11 residues. The germline V gene encodes CDR1 MNHEY and CDR2 SMNVEV (reference sequence). The CDR3 here is CASTSYGELFF. CDR3 DNA: TGTGCCAGCACGTCCTACGGGGAGCTGTTTTTT.

The rearrangement links TRBV20-1 to TRBJ2-5; D could derive from TRBD1 or TRBD2 (5 bases each). Trimming took off 5 bases at V and 4 bases at J, with 8 bases between the two ends. The CDR3 sequence is 11 residues long. Germline CDR1 and CDR2: DFQATT and SNEGSKA (reference sequence). CDR3 in amino acids: CSAGDAETQYF. CDR3 DNA sequence: TGCAGTGCTGGGGACGCAGAGACCCAGTACTTC.

The rearrangement links TRBV28 to TRBJ2-1, with D tentatively TRBD2 (5 bases). The length of the CDR3 is 15 residues. The germline gives CDR1 MDHEN, CDR2 SYDVKM. Deletions cut 6 bases from V and 0 bases from J, with 12 bases between. The CDR3 region has the DNA TGTGCCAGCAGGCCTCAGCGGAGCTCCTACAATGAGCAGTTCTTC. Translation gives CASRPQRSSYNEQFF.

This clone ranks as medium-sized. The sample carries other DNA sequences with the same CDR3. The chain is built from TRBV30 and TRBJ2-7; TRBD2 is a possible D gene (6 bases). With 0 bases removed from V and 0 bases from J, the gap between germline ends came to 9 bases. Germline loops: CDR1 GTSNPN, CDR2 SVGIG (reference sequence). The CDR3 consists of 14 residues. Here the CDR3 DNA reads TGTGCCTGGAGTGTCGGAGGGAGCTCCTACGAGCAGTACTTC. It encodes CAWSVGGSSYEQYF.

The chain combines TRBV5-5 with TRBJ1-1; no clear D gene. The CDR3 loop spans 16 amino acids. Trimming shortened V by 1 base and J by 2 bases, and 15 bases separated the two germline ends. The V gene's germline CDR1 is SGHKS and CDR2 YYEKEE (reference sequence). The CDR3, as DNA: TGTGCCAGCAGCTTGATCCAGACTGGAGTAAACACTGAAGCTTTCTTT. This translates into CASSLIQTGVNTEAFF. Supplemented by reference TRBV5-5 and TRBJ1-1, the full variable domain reads DAGVTQSPTHLIKTRGQQVTLRCSPISGHKSVSWYQQVLGQGPQFIFQYYEKEERGRGNFPDRFSARQFPNYSSELNVNALLLGDSALYLCASSLIQTGVNTEAFFGQGTRLTVV.

The chain links TRBV25-1 to TRBJ2-1; unclear D gene. Germline CDR1 and CDR2: MGHDK and SYGVNS. V dropped 6 bases and J dropped 3 bases, with 21 bases sitting between them. This CDR3 region has 17 residues. CDR3 protein: CASSSTAGPFLYNEQFF. As DNA, the CDR3 is TGTGCCAGCAGCTCCACAGCTGGGCCCTTCCTCTACAATGAGCAGTTCTTC.

The chain couples TRBV15 to TRBJ2-6; D call uncertain. This CDR3 has 17 residues. CDR1 is LNHNV, CDR2 YYDKDF, per germline (reference sequence). V was shortened by 1 base and J by 3 bases, with 13 bases between the two germline ends. The CDR3 here is CATSRATLSFGANVLTF. The CDR3 DNA sequence: TGTGCCACCAGCAGAGCTACATTGTCATTTGGGGCCAACGTCCTGACTTTC.

J is TRBJ1-3 and V is TRBV19; weak D call: TRBD1 (6 bases). CDR3 length: 14 residues. V dropped 8 bases and J dropped 2 bases, with 13 bases sitting between them. Per the germline V gene, CDR1 is LNHDA and CDR2 is SQIVND (reference sequence). The CDR3 region is CASLKTGTGNTIYF. Written as DNA, the CDR3 is TGTGCCAGTCTTAAAACAGGGACTGGAAACACCATATATTTT.

This chain links TRBV6-1 with TRBJ1-5; 9 nucleotides agree with TRBD1. This CDR3 has 15 residues. The ends lost 7 bases at V and 4 bases at J; junction bases unmatched: 8. Germline V gives CDR1 MNHNS, CDR2 SASEGT. The CDR3 nucleotides read TGTGCCAGCACTGGACAGGGGAACCTAAATCAGCCCCAGCATTTT. Amino acids: CASTGQGNLNQPQHF.

This clone has only one observation. The V and J genes are TRBV7-9 and TRBJ2-1; 7 bases agree with TRBD2. The CDR3 contains 14 residues. Germline V gene lookup returns CDR1 SEHNR and CDR2 FQNEAQ (reference sequence). The J segment lost 3 bases and the V segment lost 5 bases, leaving 4 bases of the junction unmatched. The DNA for the CDR3 is TGTGCCAGCAGCGGCGGGAGCTACTACAATGAGCAGTTCTTC. Protein product: CASSGGSYYNEQFF.

This sequence joins TRBV5-5 and TRBJ2-5; 7 nucleotides line up with TRBD1. This CDR3 has 14 amino acids. The germline V gene encodes CDR1 SGHKS and CDR2 YYEKEE (reference sequence). V was clipped by 8 bases and J by 5 bases; unmatched bases: 12. The CDR3 protein is CASCSVDREETQYF. CDR3 coding DNA: TGTGCCAGTTGCTCTGTAGACAGGGAGGAGACCCAGTACTTC. Full variable domain (outside the CDR3, taken from reference TRBV5-5 and TRBJ2-5): DAGVTQSPTHLIKTRGQQVTLRCSPISGHKSVSWYQQVLGQGPQFIFQYYEKEERGRGNFPDRFSARQFPNYSSELNVNALLLGDSALYLCASCSVDREETQYFGPGTRLLVL.

The sample holds a few counts of this clone. Other nucleotide sequences in the sample specify the same CDR3. V gene TRBV18 combines with J gene TRBJ2-5, with D perhaps TRBD1 (6 bases). V was shortened by 3 bases and J by 5 bases, with 16 bases between the two germline ends. Germline lookup yields CDR1 KGHSH and CDR2 LQKENI. CDR3 length: 15 amino acids. The CDR3 sequence: CASSPPDRLGETQYF. CDR3 DNA: TGTGCCAGCTCACCCCCCGACAGGCTTGGGGAGACCCAGTACTTC.

The chain has TRBV27 and TRBJ1-5; 9 bases align to TRBD1. CDR1 and CDR2 (germline): MNHEY, SMNVEV (reference sequence). This CDR3 region has 16 residues. V lost 0 bases, J lost 4 bases, and 4 bases stayed unmatched. The CDR3 sequence: CASSLSNRGRNQPQHF. The CDR3 coding sequence is TGTGCCAGCAGTTTATCGAACAGGGGGCGGAATCAGCCCCAGCATTTT.